The next 10 T cell receptor beta chains were all read from a single sample in a study of T cells expressing NK-cell markers. TCRdb reworked the 5' RACE reads into one entry per CDR3 protein, no DNA. The listing records roughly 430,000 distinct CDR3 sequences. Material for sequencing was blood T cells: a sorted CD56 or NKG2C T cell subset, CD4+ or CD8+ T cells, or bulk PBMC T cells (not recorded which). These receptors all come from a woman aged 18-70 years in good health.

V and J are TRBV11-1 and TRBJ2-7; the TRBD2 assignment by TCRdb is unverifiable without DNA. Germline assignment: CDR1 SGHAT and CDR2 FQDESV (reference sequence). The CDR3 has 18 residues. The CDR3: CASRLGTSGSPLGPEQYF.

The J gene is TRBJ1-2, the V gene TRBV6-2 or TRBV6-3. Germline CDR1 is MNHEY and CDR2 is SVGEGT. The CDR3 is 12 residues long. CDR3 loop: CASSYVDYGYTF.

CDR3 region: CATSVGRGQAYGYTF. The chain recombines TRBV15 with TRBJ1-2; the TCRdb D gene call, TRBD1, has no DNA to confirm it. Looked up from germline, CDR1 is LNHNV and CDR2 is YYDKDF (reference sequence). CDR3 length: 15 amino acids. The variable domain in full, completed from reference TRBV15 and TRBJ1-2, reads DAMVIQNPRYQVTQFGKPVTLSCSQTLNHNVMYWYQQKSSQAPKLLFHYYDKDFNNEADTPDNFQSRRPNTSFCFLDIRSPGLGDTAMYLCATSVGRGQAYGYTFGSGTRLTVV.

This chain uses TRBV12-3 or TRBV12-4 with TRBJ1-2. The CDR3 has 15 amino acids. Here the CDR3 reads CASSLGQGSNYGYTF.

This chain uses TRBV9 with TRBJ2-3; absent DNA, TCRdb's TRBD2 call cannot be checked. Germline V gene lookup returns CDR1 SGDLS and CDR2 YYNGEE. The CDR3 length is 16 residues. CDR3 in amino acids: CASSVLVGSGTDTQYF.

This chain connects TRBV3-1 to TRBJ2-3; the D gene TCRdb calls, TRBD2, cannot be checked with no DNA. The germline CDR1 and CDR2 sequences are LGHDT and YNNKEL (reference sequence). There are 16 residues in the CDR3. This CDR3 is CASSQETGRSTDTQYF.

V gene TRBV6-1 combines with J gene TRBJ2-2; the TRBD1 assignment by TCRdb is unverifiable without DNA. The germline gives CDR1 MNHNS, CDR2 SASEGT. The CDR3 is 17 amino acids. CDR3 residues: CASPKSPLAGDTGELFF.

This chain joins TRBV5-1 and TRBJ1-5; TCRdb indicates TRBD1, and absent DNA this call remains unverified. This CDR3 contains 15 residues. From germline, CDR1 is SGHRS and CDR2 YFSETQ. Here the CDR3 reads CASSPTGGRNQPQHF. Using reference TRBV5-1 and TRBJ1-5 for the parts outside the CDR3, the full variable domain is KAGVTQTPRYLIKTRGQQVTLSCSPISGHRSVSWYQQTPGQGLQFLFEYFSETQRNKGNFPGRFSGRQFSNSRSEMNVSTLELGDSALYLCASSPTGGRNQPQHFGDGTRLSIL.

The V gene is TRBV4-3, the J gene TRBJ1-1. This CDR3 is 15 amino acids long. The germline gives CDR1 LGHNA, CDR2 YSLEER. This chain's CDR3 is CASSPWHRTLTEAFF.

This chain joins TRBV4-1 and TRBJ2-5. The CDR3 is 17 residues long. Looked up from germline, CDR1 is MGHRA and CDR2 is YSYEKL. CDR3 sequence: CASSHGRLILRQETQYF.